This is a list of T cell receptor beta chains from one sample in a study of neurological immune-mediated disorders. TCRdb reprocessed the 5' RACE reads via MiXCR and lists one record per CDR3 protein. The table records 40,000 to 55,000 distinct CDR3 sequences, under 3.5% of them present only once. Sequenced sample: PBMCs. Receptors were obtained from a woman aged 45 to 65 with multiple sclerosis. The CDR3 runs from the conserved cysteine through the conserved F or W. A D gene is named only where the DNA matches it firmly. Size is omitted from some rows. Given values are once, few, many or a class for expanded clones.

many,TRBV6-1,.,TRBJ2-2,TGTGCCAGCAGTGAGTTGACCGGGGAGCTGTTTTTT,CASSELTGELFF
many,TRBV7-8,.,TRBJ1-1,TGTGCCAGCAGCTTATGGGGGCAGGGGAACACTGAAGCTTTCTTT,CASSLWGQGNTEAFF
medium-sized,TRBV15,TRBD2,TRBJ2-6,TGTGCCACCAGCAGAGATCCAGCGGGGACGACTGGGGCCAACGTCCTGACTTTC,CATSRDPAGTTGANVLTF
many,TRBV20-1,.,TRBJ2-6,TGCAGTGCTAGAGGGGCAGTCTCTGGGGCCAACGTCCTGACTTTC,CSARGAVSGANVLTF
many,TRBV20-1,.,TRBJ2-1,TGCAGTGCTCCCCCAGGCCTAAGAGAGCAGTTCTTC,CSAPPGLREQFF
many,TRBV4-1,.,TRBJ1-6,TGCGCCAGCAGCCATGGAACAAGCTCGGATAATTCACCCCTCCACTTT,CASSHGTSSDNSPLHF
many,TRBV4-1,.,TRBJ2-2,TGCGCCAGCAGCCAAGTCGGGGAGCTGTTTTTT,CASSQVGELFF
many,TRBV20-1,.,TRBJ2-1,TGCAGTGCTAGATACGGGAGTACCTACAATGAGCAGTTCTTC,CSARYGSTYNEQFF
once,TRBV7-3,.,TRBJ2-6,TGTTCCAGCAGCTTAGACGGACAGTCTGGGGCCAACGTCCTGACTTTC,CSSSLDGQSGANVLTF
many,TRBV15,.,TRBJ2-1,TGTGCCACCAGCAGAGACAGGGTTAACAATGAGCAGTTCTTC,CATSRDRVNNEQFF
few,TRBV7-2,.,TRBJ2-7,TGTGCCAGCAGCCGAGGTGGGGATAGGAGGTCCTACGAGCAGTACTTC,CASSRGGDRRSYEQYF
many,TRBV20-1,TRBD2,TRBJ2-5,TGCAGTGCTAGACATAGCGGGGGGGCTACCGAGACCCAGTACTTC,CSARHSGGATETQYF
many,TRBV5-8,.,TRBJ1-1,TGTGCCAGCAGCCGGGACAATAAGAACACTGAAGCTTTCTTT,CASSRDNKNTEAFF
few,TRBV4-2,.,TRBJ2-4,TGTGCCAGCAGCCAAGATGCCCCAAGCGACAGGAGAAACATTCAGTACTTC,CASSQDAPSDRRNIQYF
many,TRBV5-1,.,TRBJ1-2,TGCGCCAGCAGTCCCTTGGGAATCTATGGCTACACCTTC,CASSPLGIYGYTF
many,TRBV15,.,TRBJ2-1,TGTGCCACCTCTCCAGTGCCCACCTACAATGAGCAGTTCTTC,CATSPVPTYNEQFF
.,TRBV25-1,.,TRBJ2-3,TGTGCCAGCAGTGACCGAGGAGTGGGTTCACCACTTAAGGATACGCAGTATTTT,CASSDRGVGSPLKDTQYF
many,TRBV4-1,TRBD1,TRBJ1-2,TGCGCCAGCAGCCAAGATGGGGGACAGGGAATCTCCGGCTATGGCTACACCTTC,CASSQDGGQGISGYGYTF
many,TRBV28,.,TRBJ1-1,TGTGCCAGCAGAGGGGAGAACACTGAAGCTTTCTTT,CASRGENTEAFF
many,TRBV25-1,.,TRBJ2-4,TGTGCCAGCAGTCCCCTCGGGAAAAACATTCAGTACTTC,CASSPLGKNIQYF
many,TRBV7-6,TRBD1,TRBJ1-3,TGTGCCAGCAGCGCAAGACAGGGTGACTCTGGAAACACCATATATTTT,CASSARQGDSGNTIYF
many,TRBV12-3/TRBV12-4,TRBD2,TRBJ2-1,TGTGCCAGCAGCCCCGGCTCTAGCGGGGGCTACAATGAGCAGTTCTTC,CASSPGSSGGYNEQFF
many,TRBV9,TRBD1,TRBJ1-1,TGTGCCAGCAGCGCCCACATAGTGAATAGGGGGCTCTCTACTGAAGCTTTCTTT,CASSAHIVNRGLSTEAFF
many,TRBV20-1,TRBD2,TRBJ2-3,TGCAGTGCAGTAGCGGGGGGCTCAGGTAGCACAGATACGCAGTATTTT,CSAVAGGSGSTDTQYF
many,TRBV12-3/TRBV12-4,.,TRBJ2-7,TGTGCCAGCAGTTCCACGGACATATTTACCCCCTACGAGCAGTACTTC,CASSSTDIFTPYEQYF
many,TRBV6-1,TRBD1,TRBJ1-2,TGTGCCAGCAGTAGACAGGGCCCTGGCTACACCTTC,CASSRQGPGYTF
many,TRBV20-1,TRBD2,TRBJ2-1,TGCAGTGCTAGAGATGCGACTAGCGGGGAATACAATGAGCAGTTCTTC,CSARDATSGEYNEQFF
many,TRBV11-2,.,TRBJ1-1,TGTGCCAGCAGCGCCGGACTGATGAACACTGAAGCTTTCTTT,CASSAGLMNTEAFF
many,TRBV5-1,TRBD2,TRBJ2-1,TGCGCCAGCAGCTTGACTAGCGGGGGACTAGATGAGCAGTTCTTC,CASSLTSGGLDEQFF
many,TRBV9,TRBD1,TRBJ2-1,TGTGCCAGCAGCCCCCTGGGGACAGGGGTGCAGTTCTTC,CASSPLGTGVQFF
many,TRBV5-5,.,TRBJ2-3,TGTGCCAGCAGCCAAGACACAGATACGCAGTATTTT,CASSQDTDTQYF
many,TRBV7-3,.,TRBJ2-7,TGTGCCAGCAGCTTAGCGGTCCGTGACGAGCAGTACTTC,CASSLAVRDEQYF
many,TRBV10-3,TRBD1,TRBJ1-6,TGTGCCATCAGTCCGGACAGGGGCTCCTATAATTCACCCCTCCACTTT,CAISPDRGSYNSPLHF
many,TRBV4-1,.,TRBJ1-2,TGCGCCAGCAGCCAAGATCATAGTGGGCAGCCCTATGGCTACACCTTC,CASSQDHSGQPYGYTF
many,TRBV6-1,.,TRBJ1-5,TGTGCCAGCAGTGACGATCACAGGCCAAATCAGCCCCAGCATTTT,CASSDDHRPNQPQHF
many,TRBV10-1,.,TRBJ1-3,TGCGCCAGCAGTGTAACCTCGGGAAACACCATATATTTT,CASSVTSGNTIYF
many,TRBV30,TRBD2,TRBJ2-1,TGTGCCTGGAGTGTACAACTCGCGGGAGATTTCGGTGAGCAGTTCTTC,CAWSVQLAGDFGEQFF
many,TRBV9,.,TRBJ2-3,TGTGCCAGCAGCCCCCCCTTAACTGGGCCGACAGATACGCAGTATTTT,CASSPPLTGPTDTQYF
.,TRBV29-1,.,TRBJ1-1,TGCAGCGTTGAAAAGTCGGCTCGCACTGAAGCTTTCTTT,CSVEKSARTEAFF
many,TRBV20-1,TRBD2,TRBJ2-5,TGCAGTGCTAGAGATGGGACTAGCGGGGGTACAGGGCCGCAAGAGACCCAGTACTTC,CSARDGTSGGTGPQETQYF
many,TRBV7-9,TRBD2,TRBJ2-1,TGTGCCAGCAGCTTCTATCTAGCGGGATCCTCTGATGAGCAGTTCTTC,CASSFYLAGSSDEQFF
many,TRBV7-8,.,TRBJ1-1,TGTGCCAGCAGCTTGGCAATTACTGAAGCTTTCTTT,CASSLAITEAFF